One and the same sample provided the 4 T cell receptor beta chains below, sequenced in a study of blood T cells in healthy people across ages. The second PCR ran roughly 7 to 11 cycles with a sample-barcoded 5' primer and J-beta primers. Using its own MiXCR run on the 5' RACE reads, TCRdb lists one record per CDR3 protein. The repertoire includes more than 450,000 distinct CDR3 sequences, roughly a quarter of them detected once, and approximately 3.6% sits in the top ten. These data also featured in a second study, about T cells of mothers and their children.

Sequenced input: blood. These receptors were obtained from a boy younger than 10 in good health.

V and J are TRBV19 and TRBJ1-2; D is undetermined. The length of the CDR3 is 12 residues. V was pared by 8 bases and J by 10 bases, with 17 bases between. Germline CDR1 reads LNHDA; CDR2 reads SQIVND (reference sequence). The CDR3 DNA follows: TGTGCCAGTCGGTCGGGTCGGCCGGCCTACACCTTC. Its translation is CASRSGRPAYTF. The full variable domain, with the rest looked up from reference TRBV19 and TRBJ1-2, is DGGITQSPKYLFRKEGQNVTLSCEQNLNHDAMYWYRQDPGQGLRLIYYSQIVNDFQKGDIAEGYSVSREKKESFPLTVTSAQKNPTAFYLCASRSGRPAYTFGSGTRLTVV.

This chain connects TRBV5-5 to TRBJ2-3, with 14 bases lining up with TRBD2. Trimming removed 5 bases from V and 6 bases from J; junction bases left unmatched: 11. The CDR3 is 17 residues long. Per the germline V gene, CDR1 is SGHKS and CDR2 is YYEKEE (reference sequence). CDR3 region: CASSSRLAGGPVDTQYF. CDR3 DNA sequence: TGTGCCAGCAGTTCACGACTAGCGGGGGGGCCCGTGGATACGCAGTATTTT. Combining the CDR3 with reference TRBV5-5 and TRBJ2-3 gives the whole variable domain DAGVTQSPTHLIKTRGQQVTLRCSPISGHKSVSWYQQVLGQGPQFIFQYYEKEERGRGNFPDRFSARQFPNYSSELNVNALLLGDSALYLCASSSRLAGGPVDTQYFGPGTRLTVL.

The CDR3 bases are TGTGCCATCAGTGTGGATCCCAGGTACGAGCAGTACTTC. Its translation is CAISVDPRYEQYF. The chain has TRBV10-3 and TRBJ2-7; D unclear. The germline gives CDR1 ENHRY, CDR2 SYGVKD. CDR3 length equals 13 residues. V was pared by 4 bases and J by 4 bases, with 11 bases between.

This clonotype was seen a handful of times. This chain joins TRBV5-1 and TRBJ2-5; 9 bases align to TRBD1. The CDR3 runs to 15 residues. The germline CDR1 and CDR2 sequences are SGHRS and YFSETQ. V shed 0 bases, J shed 11 bases, and the junction held 11 bases outside the gene matches. The CDR3 nucleotides are TGCGCCAGCAGCTTGGCGGGGACAGGGTCGGGGGAGCAGTACTTC. Amino acid sequence: CASSLAGTGSGEQYF.